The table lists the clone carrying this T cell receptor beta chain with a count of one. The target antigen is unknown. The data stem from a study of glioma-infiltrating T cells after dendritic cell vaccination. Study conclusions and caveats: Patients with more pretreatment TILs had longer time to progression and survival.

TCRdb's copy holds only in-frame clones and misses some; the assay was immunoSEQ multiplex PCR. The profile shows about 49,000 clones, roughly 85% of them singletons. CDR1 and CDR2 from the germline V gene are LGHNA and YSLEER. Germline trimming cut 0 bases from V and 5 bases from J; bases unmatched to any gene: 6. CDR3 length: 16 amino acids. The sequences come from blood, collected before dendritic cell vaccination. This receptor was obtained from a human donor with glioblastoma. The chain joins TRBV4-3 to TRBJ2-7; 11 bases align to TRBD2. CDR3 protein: CASSQDRLAGFNEQYF. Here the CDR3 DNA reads TGCGCCAGCAGCCAAGACCGACTAGCGGGATTCAACGAGCAGTACTTC.